Listed below are T cell receptor beta chains from one sample, sequenced in a study of T cells in Graves' hyperthyroidism and ophthalmopathy. A single record per CDR3 protein comes from TCRdb applying MiXCR to the multiplex PCR reads. The table has 460,000 or so distinct CDR3 sequences, around 15% seen once. The source material was blood. The receptors were gathered from a woman aged 18-29 years with Graves' hyperthyroidism. The CDR3 runs from the conserved cysteine through the conserved F or W. D genes are given only for firm matches. For some rows the clone size is stated as once, few or many, or as a class when expanded; others skip it.

v_call,j_call,d_call,clone_size,cdr3_aa,cdr3_nt
TRBV29-1,TRBJ1-1,NA,NA,CSVSGRLGNTEAFF,TGCAGCGTTAGTGGTCGCCTCGGGAACACTGAAGCTTTCTTT
TRBV7-8,TRBJ1-1,NA,many,CASSLALEAFF,TGTGCCAGCAGCTTAGCCCTCGAAGCTTTCTTT
TRBV7-6,TRBJ2-5,TRBD1,NA,CASSFPGTGGSGQETQYF,TGTGCCAGCAGCTTCCCCGGGACAGGGGGCTCAGGACAAGAGACCCAGTACTTC
TRBV9,TRBJ2-1,NA,few,CASSITGLLYNEQFF,TGTGCCAGCAGCATAACCGGACTGTTATACAATGAGCAGTTCTTC
TRBV6-5,TRBJ2-1,NA,many,CASSYPGPGYNEQFF,TGTGCCAGCAGTTACCCGGGACCCGGGTACAATGAGCAGTTCTTC
TRBV2,TRBJ2-2,NA,many,CASSDNWNTGELFF,TGTGCCAGCAGTGACAACTGGAACACCGGGGAGCTGTTTTTT
TRBV18,TRBJ2-1,TRBD2,many,CASSEKTSGRINEQFF,TGTGCCAGCTCAGAGAAGACTAGCGGGAGGATTAATGAGCAGTTCTTC
TRBV24-1,TRBJ1-1,NA,many,CATSDPSMGPNTEAFF,TGTGCCACCAGTGACCCTTCGATGGGGCCGAACACTGAAGCTTTCTTT
TRBV5-1,TRBJ1-2,TRBD1,NA,CASSLPDRAGGYTF,TGCGCCAGCAGCCTACCGGACAGGGCCGGTGGCTACACCTTC
TRBV10-3,TRBJ1-3,NA,few,CAISGQPQFSSGNTIYF,TGTGCCATCAGTGGACAGCCCCAGTTTAGCTCTGGAAACACCATATATTTT
TRBV20-1,TRBJ1-1,NA,NA,CSAVGEAEAFF,TGCAGTGCTGTGGGAGAAGCTGAAGCTTTCTTT
TRBV7-3,TRBJ1-1,NA,many,CASSFDGANTEAFF,TGTGCCAGCAGCTTTGACGGGGCGAACACTGAAGCTTTCTTT
TRBV7-3,TRBJ2-7,NA,many,CASISGTDYEQYF,TGTGCCAGCATTTCCGGGACCGACTACGAGCAGTACTTC
TRBV12-3/TRBV12-4,TRBJ1-5,NA,many,CASSQLNQPQHF,TGTGCCAGCAGCCAGCTCAATCAGCCCCAGCATTTT
TRBV24-1,TRBJ2-7,TRBD2,NA,CATMTSGRDYEQYF,TGTGCCACCATGACTAGCGGGAGGGATTACGAGCAGTACTTC
TRBV28,TRBJ1-4,NA,many,CASNAGRLSEKLFF,TGTGCCAGCAACGCGGGGCGCCTCAGTGAAAAACTGTTTTTT
TRBV30,TRBJ2-7,TRBD2,NA,CAGRAGKYSGRLYEQYF,TGTGCCGGAAGGGCAGGGAAATATAGCGGGAGACTCTACGAGCAGTACTTC
TRBV19,TRBJ1-1,NA,many,CASSIDQPNTEAFF,TGTGCCAGTAGTATAGATCAACCGAACACTGAAGCTTTCTTT